This T cell receptor beta chain was obtained from a study of cytomegalovirus exposure and HLA in healthy donors. The PCR had 60 Vbeta and 13 Jbeta primers. Method: immunoSEQ multiplex PCR; TCRdb's copy keeps in-frame clones and lacks some. The repertoire has about 150,000 clones, approximately 80% of them found once; the top ten carry approximately 2%. Per germline, CDR1 WNHNN and CDR2 SYGVQD (reference sequence). CDR3 length: 13 amino acids. V lost 6 bases, J lost 5 bases, and 13 bases lay in between. This clonotype originated in a man younger than 45 in good health and CMV-seronegative. Material for sequencing was PBMCs. The V and J genes are TRBV10-1 and TRBJ2-5; D gene ambiguous. CDR3 amino acids: CASSSSVSETQYF. In nucleotides, the CDR3 is TGCGCCAGCAGCAGCAGCGTTTCGGAGACCCAGTACTTC.